This entry features one T cell receptor beta chain sequence. The table lists this clone with a count of one. Which antigen it targets is not known. Base qualities are not at hand, and no much larger clone is one base apart. This sample was taken from a study of cytomegalovirus exposure and HLA in healthy donors (dated by TCRdb to about 2017). Study-wide context: According to an earlier analysis of a few hundred of the donors, about 190 million T cells yielded 95 million to 140 million unique TCR beta sequences and 276 Gb of sequence data. To predict cytomegalovirus infection status, the study combined high-throughput TCR immunosequencing, statistical association of individual TCRs with disease status, and machine learning. Rather than using new phenotypic data, the later analysis identified candidate immune exposures from TCR beta sequences and from how often those sequences occurred across donors. To study patterns of TCR occurrence, a later analysis re-analyzed previously published TCR beta repertoires from several hundred donors and added high-resolution HLA genotyping. Along with the approximately 700-subject first cohort, a separate validation cohort of 120 different subjects was used. The study profiled the T cell repertoires of some 610 subjects by immunosequencing and related them to cytomegalovirus serostatus. About 300 gigabases of sequencing data and around 87 million unique TCR sequences were included in an early release covering 550 to 650 HLA-typed donors. Among a few hundred genotyped donors of the cohort, an average of around 240,000 unique TCR beta nucleotide sequences were sequenced per donor, 15% to 20% of them non-productive. Typing coverage varied by locus: roughly 629-640 donors for A, B, C, DRB1 and DQB1; about 520 for DQA1; about 590 for DPA1; approximately 490 for DPB1. A later genetic analysis took genome-wide SNP genotypes for about three fifths of the 666 donors and used that subset as a discovery cohort. HLA typing included class I and class II loci at four-digit resolution. An earlier analysis of several hundred of the donors applied high-throughput TCR beta sequencing to assess whether each TCR beta V gene segment acted as functional or pseudogenic. The study aimed to test whether cataloging public T cell receptors could reveal signatures of past pathogen exposure. The genetic ancestry cluster associated with self-reported Caucasian donors included over 65% of the 398 genotyped donors. Donor age, sex, ethnicity and CMV serostatus were collected together with the repertoire data. All discovery cohort repertoires had been generated on a single sequencing platform. Four to six DR-DQ haplotypes were handled as single units for association and clustering, since linkage in the cohort was strong.

The CDR3 sequence holds 12 residues, the cysteine and phenylalanine included. Solely the CDR3 DNA is kept, with 36 bases framed from the first base. The junction carries 13 bases between V and J, which are trimmed by 7 bases and 7 bases respectively. As encoded in the germline V gene, CDR1 is MNHNS while CDR2 is SASEGT. The cohort comprised 550 to 700 healthy bone marrow donors. All cohort members were sampled while nominally healthy, although unrecorded immune exposures were likely present. The donor was CMV seropositive and was included in the group of 250 to 300 seropositive cohort members. Every donor gave a peripheral blood sample, and the peripheral blood mononuclear cells from that sample were used for TCR beta sequencing. Genomic DNA extraction from the blood cell samples was performed with the Qiagen DNeasy Blood Extraction Kit. Library preparation employed the immunoSEQ multiplex PCR assay. A mixture of 60 forward primers for TCR Vbeta segments and 13 reverse primers for TCR Jbeta segments was used in the multiplex PCR. A multiplex PCR assay on genomic DNA amplified the CDR3 region of rearranged TCR beta genes. The Illumina HiSeq System was used to sequence the amplified TCR beta libraries as 87-base-pair reads. The authors' pipeline ran thus. A later analysis tallied some 79 million unique TCR beta chains across the 550 to 850 repertoires, and approximately 12 million of those chains were shared by two or more donors. Raw reads were error-corrected and collapsed into unique sequences with a nearest-neighbor algorithm that merged closely related sequences to remove PCR and sequencing errors. V, D and J gene segments were assigned by aligning CDR3 sequences to IMGT reference sequences. For a sequence to be retained, a match of at least six nucleotides to both a V gene segment and a J gene segment was required. A rearrangement counted as productive if the CDR3 had no stop codons and remained in frame with V and J, and every other rearrangement counted as non-productive. CDR3 was defined by IMGT convention, running from the second conserved V-encoded cysteine to the conserved J-encoded phenylalanine. Sequences without an unambiguous match to a single V gene segment were excluded from the earlier analysis of a few hundred of the donors. An earlier analysis of several hundred of the donors classified V segments as functional when productive rearrangements were above 56.7% and as segregating when the standard deviation between donors was above 5%. To diagnose cytomegalovirus status from the catalog of TCR beta chain sequences, a statistical classification framework was built. In a later analysis, TCR nucleotide sequences were compared against IMGT/GENE-DB human TR gene sequences so that V and J genes could be assigned. The TCRdist pipeline was used in a later analysis to assign CDR3 sequences and most-parsimonious VDJ recombination scenarios. A later analysis defined each TCR beta chain by its CDR3 amino acid sequence plus V-gene family, and excluded reads lacking a unique V-gene family. In a later analysis, around 650 highly shared, low-generation-probability nucleotide sequences were removed to address suspected cross-contamination and a sequencing artifact. In a later analysis, a clonal expansion index was calculated for each public chain from normalized within-repertoire ranks of inferred template counts. Generation probabilities in a later analysis came from a VDJ recombination model fitted to out-of-frame rearrangements, and those results were checked against IGoR. Hypergeometric tests were used in a later analysis to score TCR-TCR, TCR-HLA and TCR-CMV co-occurrence, with a repertoire-size bias correction applied to the TCR pairs. To estimate false discovery rates, a later analysis permuted the HLA or CMV assignments 20 times. In a later analysis, co-occurring TCRs were grouped using DBSCAN, with TCRdist sequence similarity added in when clustering inside HLA-allele-positive subsets. For co-occurrence clustering, repertoires with fewer than 30,000 or more than 120,000 public chains were excluded, along with five repertoires with anomalous nucleotide sharing. Here the immuneACCESS table is served through TCRdb, limited to in-frame sequences with V and J called. Missing clones are a known gap in these copies; in checked studies unresolved V genes cover under half, and the rest lacks a known reason. From that table come the V and J calls and clone size; the DNA was used to work out D and trimming. Counted in this sample were 100,000 to 120,000 clones; 67% of them appeared once. The top ten constitute roughly 8.3% of the sample.

Broad study findings and their caveats: A further reported finding was that TCR beta sequences accurately predicted the HLA-A and HLA-B alleles for most subjects in the first cohort. In a later genetic analysis, fewer N-insertions in productive TCRs were reported among donors in an Asian-associated ancestry cluster than the approximately 710-donor mean. When HLA alleles, especially DR and DQ, strongly co-occurred, TCR associations were difficult to assign to individual alleles. Most TCR sequences were observed very rarely across donors, whereas some public TCRs were present in many individuals. Specific HLA alleles were associated with 18,000 or so TCR beta sequences at a false discovery rate of 0.05 in a later analysis. In a later analysis, HLA-associated TCR beta chains showed more clonal expansion and lower generation probabilities than non-associated chains that were equally common. An association between a missense DCLRE1C variant and V-gene and J-gene trimming of TCR beta chains was found in a later genetic analysis and replicated in an independent cohort. For the cohort, immune exposure information was limited to CMV serostatus. Sequencing depth was assumed to be roughly uniform across donors in the presence/absence analyses, though that assumption may not hold. Because counts were too low, 15 to 20 rarely observed V segments, including chromosome 9 orphons, were excluded from the earlier analysis of some 540 of the donors. Most CMV-associated TCR beta chains appeared to be HLA-restricted in a later analysis, and the HLA associations seemed to be driven largely by CMV exposure. According to a later analysis, TCR association rates differed among HLA loci, with DRB1 alleles showing the most associated TCRs and HLA-C alleles showing the fewest. Cytomegalovirus status was reported to be diagnosed by the classifier with high specificity and sensitivity in both the original and validation cohorts. Linkage disequilibrium might explain the correlated functional status among segregating V segments, but an unknown experimental factor could not be excluded. According to the authors, the approach could potentially be generalized to other disease states and immunological phenotypes. A total of 150 or so TCR beta chains were listed by the study as associated with cytomegalovirus. The sequencing pipeline was judged likely to have produced a cluster of highly shared sequence variants as a technical artifact. A few of the identified cytomegalovirus-associated TCR beta chains were confirmed in vitro to be specific for cytomegalovirus antigens. A later analysis reported that several top co-occurrence clusters appeared linked to parvovirus B19, influenza, CMV and Epstein-Barr virus. In this cohort, only TCR beta chains were sequenced, and detectable features were limited by the absence of alpha or paired-chain data. Because some donors lacked HLA typing at each locus, the association tests relied only on the typed subset. Broadly in line with IMGT annotations, most TCR beta V segments showed up in productive rearrangements about 87% or about 30% of the time in an earlier analysis of around 600 of the donors. Some IMGT-functional V segments, including TRBV6-2 and TRBV6-3, could not be told apart with the 87-base-pair reads, so those segments were excluded.

Input material: PBMCs. The source of this sequence is a man aged 18 to 30 in good health and CMV-seropositive. The chain uses TRBV6-1 and TRBJ1-1; matching of 5 bases hints at TRBD1 as the D gene. The nucleotide sequence reads as follows: TGTGCCAGCATTTGGGGGGGGAGTGAAGCTTTCTTT. The resulting protein is CASIWGGSEAFF.